The TCR beta chain described here comes from a study of control samples from healthy donors and cancer patients. The table came from immunoSEQ multiplex PCR; TCRdb's copy has only in-frame clones and leaves some out. The profile covers fewer than 95,000 clones, with roughly 91% appearing a single time and 15% to 19% taken by the ten largest. The CDR3 has 15 residues. Germline V lookup: CDR1 KGHDR, CDR2 SFDVKD. V lost 10 bases and J 2 bases, leaving 16 bases between the germline ends. This sequence joins TRBV24-1 and TRBJ2-2, with D possibly matching TRBD1 (6 bases). This TCR derives from a man aged 30 to 45 in good health. Specimen: blood. CDR3 protein: CATQPGHLNTGELFF. CDR3 bases: TGTGCCACGCAACCGGGACATCTTAACACCGGGGAGCTGTTTTTT.